The 28 T cell receptor beta chains listed next were all sequenced from one sample in a study of cytomegalovirus exposure and HLA in healthy donors. It was with 60 Vbeta and 13 Jbeta primers that the PCR ran. Generated by immunoSEQ multiplex PCR, the TCRdb table keeps only in-frame clones and is missing some. The ten most abundant clones cover approximately 1.8% of a sample with 55,000 to 75,000 clones. Sequencing used PBMCs. These receptors were collected from a young woman in good health and CMV-seronegative.

This chain uses TRBV28 with TRBJ1-3; TRBD1 aligns across 7 bases. This CDR3 has 14 amino acids. The V gene's germline CDR1 is MDHEN and CDR2 SYDVKM. V shed 0 bases, J shed 5 bases, and the junction held 1 base outside the gene matches. The CDR3 sequence: CASSLWTGRNTIYF. For the CDR3, the DNA is TGTGCCAGCAGTTTATGGACAGGGCGAAACACCATATATTTT.

The chain has TRBV11-2 and TRBJ2-1, with 7 bases aligning to TRBD1. This CDR3 has 14 residues. Germline CDR1 SGHAT, CDR2 FQNNGV. With 3 bases clipped from V and 3 bases from J, the junction kept 2 bases outside the gene matches. The CDR3, as DNA: TGTGCCAGCAGCTTGGGACAGTACTACAATGAGCAGTTCTTC. This gives the protein CASSLGQYYNEQFF.

The chain employs TRBV2 and TRBJ1-1, with D unresolved. CDR3 size: 12 residues. V was pared by 11 bases and J by 5 bases, with 15 bases between. The germline CDR1 and CDR2 sequences are SNHLY and FYNNEI. The CDR3 sequence is CAGNQAGTEAFF. For the CDR3, the DNA is TGTGCCGGCAATCAGGCGGGAACTGAAGCTTTCTTT.

This chain connects TRBV15 to TRBJ1-1; 7 bases align to TRBD1. CDR1 is LNHNV and CDR2 is YYDKDF in the germline V gene (reference sequence). Losses at the gene ends were 6 bases for V and 1 base for J; bases not matched to a gene: 5. The CDR3 consists of 14 residues. DNA of the CDR3: TGTGCCACCAGGAGGGGACAGTCGAACACTGAAGCTTTCTTT. Translated, it gives CATRRGQSNTEAFF.

The chain couples TRBV4-2 to TRBJ2-7; 7 nucleotides align to TRBD2. Germline lookup yields CDR1 LGHNA and CDR2 YNFKEQ. J was trimmed by 0 bases and V by 4 bases; bases with no gene match: 9. CDR3 length: 16 amino acids. CDR3 loop: CASSPYGGTLSYEQYF. The CDR3 DNA is TGTGCCAGCAGCCCCTACGGGGGGACCCTCTCCTACGAGCAGTACTTC.

The chain uses TRBV9 and TRBJ1-5; D might be TRBD1 (6 bases). The V and J ends lost 0 bases and 10 bases respectively, with 17 bases between them. The germline gives CDR1 SGDLS, CDR2 YYNGEE. The CDR3 spans 15 residues. CDR3 nucleotides: TGTGCCAGCAGCGTAGATGGGACACATGACGACCCCCAGCATTTT. This translates into CASSVDGTHDDPQHF.

The CDR3 loop reads CASSQKREGNNEQFF. Written as DNA, the CDR3 is TGCGCCAGCAGCCAAAAGCGGGAGGGGAACAATGAGCAGTTCTTC. The rearrangement joins TRBV4-1 to TRBJ2-1; 10 bases are shared with TRBD2. V gave up 2 bases and J gave up 5 bases; unmatched junction bases: 3. Germline CDR1 is MGHRA and CDR2 is YSYEKL. This CDR3 comprises 15 residues.

V and J are TRBV19 and TRBJ1-6; 7 nucleotides align to TRBD1. The CDR3 loop spans 14 amino acids. Per the germline V gene, CDR1 is LNHDA and CDR2 is SQIVND (reference sequence). V trimming: 3 bases; J trimming: 6 bases; junction bases outside the gene matches: 2. CDR3 DNA: TGTGCCAGTAGTATCGACAGGGCTAATTCACCCCTCCACTTT. Residues: CASSIDRANSPLHF.

CDR3 loop: CASSLEGSYSDEQFF. DNA of the CDR3: TGTGCCAGCAGCTTGGAGGGCTCTTATAGCGATGAGCAGTTCTTC. The V gene is TRBV5-8, the J gene TRBJ2-1; D is possibly TRBD2 (5 bases). Trimming took off 0 bases at V and 8 bases at J, with 15 bases between the two ends. Looked up from germline, CDR1 is SGHTS and CDR2 is YDEGEE. The CDR3 has 15 residues. Full variable domain (missing parts from reference TRBV5-8 and TRBJ2-1): EAGVTQSPTHLIKTRGQQATLRCSPISGHTSVYWYQQALGLGLQFLLWYDEGEERNRGNFPPRFSGRQFPNYSSELNVNALELEDSALYLCASSLEGSYSDEQFFGPGTRLTVL.

V gene TRBV28 combines with J gene TRBJ1-1, with TRBD1 identical over 10 bases. The germline CDR1 and CDR2 sequences are MDHEN and SYDVKM. CDR3 size: 15 residues. Losses at the gene ends were 4 bases for V and 0 bases for J; bases not matched to a gene: 2. Written as DNA, the CDR3 is TGTGCCAGCAGTTCGACAGGGGGCATGAACACTGAAGCTTTCTTT. Translation gives CASSSTGGMNTEAFF.

The V and J genes are TRBV18 and TRBJ1-3, with TRBD1 identical over 12 bases. The CDR3 is 17 amino acids. J lost 2 bases, V lost 6 bases, and 8 bases had no gene match. Germline-derived CDR1 and CDR2 are KGHSH and LQKENI. The CDR3 loop reads CASSPPRDRGPGNTIYF. The DNA for the CDR3 is TGTGCCAGCTCGCCCCCACGGGACAGGGGGCCTGGAAACACCATATATTTT.

The chain has TRBV30 and TRBJ2-5, with 9 bases that match TRBD1. Trimming removed 5 bases from V and 4 bases from J; junction bases left unmatched: 8. The germline CDR1 and CDR2 sequences are GTSNPN and SVGIG (reference sequence). This CDR3 is 14 amino acids long. The CDR3 region is CAWGNPGQGETQYF. CDR3 nucleotide sequence: TGTGCCTGGGGAAACCCGGGACAGGGAGAGACCCAGTACTTC.

The CDR3, as DNA: TGTGCCAGCAGTTACTCGTCGGAGACCCAGTACTTC. Its protein is CASSYSSETQYF. The chain couples TRBV6-5 to TRBJ2-5; no firm D call. The CDR3 spans 12 residues. V lost 0 bases and J 5 bases, leaving 4 bases between the germline ends. Germline CDR1 reads MNHEY; CDR2 reads SVGAGI.

The V gene is TRBV6-5, the J gene TRBJ1-2; TRBD1 matches at 7 bases. The CDR3 has 13 amino acids. Germline CDR1 MNHEY, CDR2 SVGAGI. V gave up 2 bases and J gave up 5 bases; unmatched junction bases: 2. The CDR3 bases are TGTGCCAGCAGTTACGCAGGGGGATATGGCTACACCTTC. This codes for CASSYAGGYGYTF.

The rearrangement joins TRBV5-1 to TRBJ2-2; D is possibly TRBD2 (5 bases). V was pared by 9 bases and J by 6 bases, with 12 bases between. The CDR3 is 12 amino acids. CDR1 is SGHRS, CDR2 YFSETQ, per germline. The CDR3 DNA is TGCGCCATCCTGACCGGGGCCGGGGAGCTGTTTTTT. Its protein product is CAILTGAGELFF.

The chain combines TRBV28 with TRBJ2-3, with 9 bases aligning to TRBD2. V lost 3 bases and J lost 6; bases outside the gene matches: 7. Germline V gene lookup returns CDR1 MDHEN and CDR2 SYDVKM. This CDR3 comprises 15 residues. CDR3 coding DNA: TGTGCCAGCAGTTTGTCGCTAGCGGGGCCGGATACGCAGTATTTT. It translates to CASSLSLAGPDTQYF.

The V and J genes are TRBV6-6 and TRBJ2-2, with 11 bases lining up with TRBD1. V trimming: 6 bases; J trimming: 7 bases; junction bases outside the gene matches: 4. Germline V lookup: CDR1 MNHNY, CDR2 SVGAGI (reference sequence). CDR3 length: 14 residues. The CDR3: CASSPGQGVGELFF. As DNA, the CDR3 is TGTGCCAGCAGCCCGGGACAGGGGGTCGGGGAGCTGTTTTTT.

The rearrangement uses TRBV9 and TRBJ2-1; D is possibly TRBD2 (5 bases). The CDR3 spans 14 residues. Germline CDR1 and CDR2: SGDLS and YYNGEE. Trimming shortened V by 0 bases and J by 7 bases, and 11 bases separated the two germline ends. The CDR3 sequence is CASSVGEPRNEQFF. The CDR3 DNA follows: TGTGCCAGCAGCGTAGGGGAGCCGAGGAATGAGCAGTTCTTC. Together with reference TRBV9 and TRBJ2-1, the CDR3 gives the full variable domain: DSGVTQTPKHLITATGQRVTLRCSPRSGDLSVYWYQQSLDQGLQFLIQYYNGEERAKGNILERFSAQQFPDLHSELNLSSLELGDSALYFCASSVGEPRNEQFFGPGTRLTVL.

This chain connects TRBV18 to TRBJ2-3; TRBD2 might be the D (6 bases). Germline V CDR1 and CDR2: KGHSH, LQKENI. The CDR3 totals 15 residues. V gave up 3 bases and J gave up 0 bases, with 10 bases separating them. Here the CDR3 reads CASSPRAGSTDTQYF. The CDR3 DNA reads as TGTGCCAGCTCACCCCGGGCGGGAAGCACAGATACGCAGTATTTT.

CDR3 sequence: CASSPGLHGSYNSPLHF. In nucleotides, the CDR3 is TGCGCCAGCAGCCCGGGACTGCATGGGTCCTATAATTCACCCCTCCACTTT. This chain uses TRBV4-3 with TRBJ1-6, with a weak D call TRBD1 (5 bases). The V end was cut by 4 bases, the J end by 1 base, with 14 bases between. Germline V lookup: CDR1 LGHNA, CDR2 YSLEER. There are 17 residues in the CDR3.

The chain joins TRBV9 to TRBJ2-3; 11 bases agree with TRBD2. The V gene's germline CDR1 is SGDLS and CDR2 YYNGEE. The CDR3 length is 16 residues. The V segment lost 4 bases and the J segment 2 bases; nucleotides outside the gene matches: 6. Here the CDR3 DNA reads TGTGCCAGCAGCCCTCGACTAGCGGGATCCACAGATACGCAGTATTTT. Translated, it gives CASSPRLAGSTDTQYF.

The chain links TRBV6-5 to TRBJ2-7; weak D call: TRBD1 (6 bases). The CDR3 runs to 14 residues. Germline V lookup: CDR1 MNHEY, CDR2 SVGAGI. V was clipped by 2 bases and J by 2 bases, with 10 bases between them. CDR3: CASSYRGSAYEQYF. The CDR3 DNA reads TGTGCCAGCAGTTACAGGGGGTCTGCCTACGAGCAGTACTTC.

The CDR3 protein is CASSAGGADYGYTF. In DNA, the CDR3 is TGTGCCAGCAGCGCAGGGGGCGCGGACTATGGCTACACCTTC. The V call is TRBV7-9, the J call TRBJ1-2; 8 bases line up with TRBD1. Looked up from germline, CDR1 is SEHNR and CDR2 is FQNEAQ (reference sequence). Trimming at V came to 5 bases and at J to 3 bases, leaving 5 bases not matched to a gene. This CDR3 spans 14 amino acids.

The V and J genes are TRBV5-1 and TRBJ1-4; D is possibly TRBD1 (6 bases). Trimming took off 4 bases at V and 0 bases at J, with 10 bases between the two ends. The CDR3 contains 15 residues. The germline V gene encodes CDR1 SGHRS and CDR2 YFSETQ. The DNA for the CDR3 is TGCGCCAGCAGCGGGGGCAGAACAACTAATGAAAAACTGTTTTTT. Protein sequence: CASSGGRTTNEKLFF.

The gene calls are TRBV9 and TRBJ1-2, with TRBD1 matching over 8 bases. The CDR3 extends over 15 amino acids. CDR1 is SGDLS and CDR2 is YYNGEE in the germline V gene. Trimming cost V 1 base and J 4 bases; bases outside gene matches: 6. Here the CDR3 reads CASSVSGRGLYGYTF. CDR3 nucleotide sequence: TGTGCCAGCAGCGTATCGGGCAGGGGGCTCTATGGCTACACCTTC. Supplemented by reference TRBV9 and TRBJ1-2, the full variable domain reads DSGVTQTPKHLITATGQRVTLRCSPRSGDLSVYWYQQSLDQGLQFLIQYYNGEERAKGNILERFSAQQFPDLHSELNLSSLELGDSALYFCASSVSGRGLYGYTFGSGTRLTVV.

This chain joins TRBV7-9 and TRBJ1-1, with D uncertain. Germline values: CDR1 SEHNR, CDR2 FQNEAQ (reference sequence). The V gene lost 1 base and the J gene lost 6 bases, with 15 bases spanning the gap. The CDR3 is 15 amino acids. The CDR3: CASSLVGRQAPEAFF. CDR3 sequence (DNA): TGTGCCAGCAGCTTAGTAGGAAGGCAGGCTCCTGAAGCTTTCTTT.

The CDR3 coding sequence is TGTGCCAGCAGTGAAGCGTGGGGACAGGGATCACCCCTCCACTTT. Translated, it gives CASSEAWGQGSPLHF. V usage is TRBV6-1 and J usage is TRBJ1-6; 9 nucleotides match TRBD1. Germline CDR1 reads MNHNS; CDR2 reads SASEGT. V trimming: 0 bases; J trimming: 10 bases; junction bases outside the gene matches: 4. There are 15 residues in the CDR3.

This chain connects TRBV7-8 to TRBJ2-7, with D possibly matching TRBD2 (6 bases). The V end was cut by 6 bases, the J end by 0 bases, with 18 bases between. There are 16 residues in the CDR3. Germline CDR1 is SGHVS and CDR2 is FQNEAQ. The DNA of the CDR3 is TGTGCCAGCAGTAGCACCGGGACTTGGGGCTCCTACGAGCAGTACTTC. This encodes CASSSTGTWGSYEQYF. The full variable domain, rest sourced from reference TRBV7-8 and TRBJ2-7, is GAGVSQSPRYKVAKRGQDVALRCDPISGHVSLFWYQQALGQGPEFLTYFQNEAQLDKSGLPSDRFFAERPEGSVSTLKIQRTQQEDSAVYLCASSSTGTWGSYEQYFGPGTRLTVT.